This T cell receptor beta chain derives from a study of blood T cells in healthy people across ages. Study-level findings and limits: Greater diversity and more naive CD4+ cells were seen in long-lived donors than in aged donors.

The second PCR ran roughly 6 to 12 cycles with a sample-barcoded 5' primer and J-beta primers. TCRdb reprocessed the 5' RACE reads via MiXCR and lists one record per CDR3 protein. The sample has approximately 800,000 distinct CDR3 sequences; roughly 25% are singletons. Germline assignment: CDR1 SGHTA and CDR2 FQGNSA. This CDR3 region has 13 residues. V was clipped by 5 bases and J by 4 bases, with 11 bases between them. To note about this clonotype: Its antigen remains unknown.

The same data also contributed to another study, on T cells of mothers and their children. From that paper: Versus unrelated pairs, overlap was slightly higher in related mother-child pairs, without reaching significance.

The chain is built from TRBV7-2 and TRBJ1-2; D possibly corresponds to TRBD1 (5 bases). This receptor was obtained from a boy younger than 18 in good health. What was sequenced was blood. In DNA form, the CDR3 reads TGTGCCAGCAGCGGACACGGAGGCTATGGCTACACCTTC. Translating it yields CASSGHGGYGYTF.